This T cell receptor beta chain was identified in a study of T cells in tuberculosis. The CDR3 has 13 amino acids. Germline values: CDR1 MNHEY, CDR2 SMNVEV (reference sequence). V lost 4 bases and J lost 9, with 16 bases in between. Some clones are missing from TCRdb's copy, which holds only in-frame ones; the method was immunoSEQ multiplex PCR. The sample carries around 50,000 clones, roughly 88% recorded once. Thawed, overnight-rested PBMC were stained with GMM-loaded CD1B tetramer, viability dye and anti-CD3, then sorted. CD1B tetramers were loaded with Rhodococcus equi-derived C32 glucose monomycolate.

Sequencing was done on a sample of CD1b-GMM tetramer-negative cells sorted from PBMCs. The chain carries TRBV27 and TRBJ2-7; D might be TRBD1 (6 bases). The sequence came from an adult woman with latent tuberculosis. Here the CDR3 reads CASSSTGPVGQYF. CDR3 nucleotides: TGTGCCAGCAGTTCCACAGGGCCTGTAGGGCAGTACTTC.